A selection of T cell receptor beta chains follows, all from one sample in a study of graft-versus-host responses after intestinal transplantation. Libraries were prepared by immunoSEQ multiplex PCR; TCRdb keeps only in-frame clonotypes and omits some of them. The data show 12,000 to 15,000 clones, 33% seen once. The sample was alloreactive CD8+ T cells from a mixed lymphocyte reaction culture, taken before intestinal transplant. These receptors all come from a human patient who received an intestinal transplant. The CDR3 runs from the conserved cysteine through the conserved F or W. The D gene is left open where the match is weak. Clone size is not always given. Where it is, it says once, few, many or a class for expanded clones.

V gene,D gene,J gene,clone size,CDR3 protein,CDR3 DNA
TRBV7-9,TRBD1,TRBJ1-5,medium-sized,CASSLGQGNQPQHF,TGTGCCAGCAGCTTAGGACAGGGGAATCAGCCCCAGCATTTT
TRBV13,-,TRBJ1-2,-,CASSLGSDSYGYTF,TGTGCCAGCAGCTTAGGCTCCGACAGCTATGGCTACACCTTC
TRBV4-1,-,TRBJ2-7,medium-sized,CASSLQGGEQYF,TGCGCCAGCAGCCTACAGGGTGGCGAGCAGTACTTC
TRBV4-3,-,TRBJ2-5,-,CASSQGPGLQSETQYF,TGCGCCAGCAGCCAAGGCCCAGGGCTTCAATCAGAGACCCAGTACTTC
TRBV4-3,-,TRBJ2-3,-,CASSQDRSGADTQYF,TGCGCCAGCAGCCAAGATCGGTCAGGGGCAGATACGCAGTATTTT
TRBV11-2,-,TRBJ2-7,few,CASSLLALYEQYF,TGTGCCAGCAGCTTACTAGCGCTATACGAGCAGTACTTC
TRBV6-6,-,TRBJ1-1,-,CASSDPVGGTEAFF,TGTGCCAGCAGTGACCCCGTGGGGGGTACTGAAGCTTTCTTT
TRBV29-1,-,TRBJ2-7,-,CSVAGPSSYEQYF,TGCAGCGTGGCGGGCCCGTCCTCCTACGAGCAGTACTTC
TRBV21-1,-,TRBJ1-3,-,CASRCRIATTARNTIYF,TGTGCCAGCAGATGTCGTATAGCTACAACCGCACGAAACACCATATATTTT
TRBV6-5,TRBD1,TRBJ1-5,-,CASRATGGGNQPQHF,TGTGCCAGCAGGGCGACAGGGGGCGGCAATCAGCCCCAGCATTTT
TRBV2,-,TRBJ1-3,medium-sized,CASSGEEDSNSGNTIYF,TGTGCCAGCAGTGGCGAAGAGGACAGCAACTCTGGAAACACCATATATTTT
TRBV4-1,-,TRBJ1-4,-,CASSQVTGSGKLFF,TGCGCCAGCAGCCAAGTGACCGGCTCCGGGAAACTGTTTTTT